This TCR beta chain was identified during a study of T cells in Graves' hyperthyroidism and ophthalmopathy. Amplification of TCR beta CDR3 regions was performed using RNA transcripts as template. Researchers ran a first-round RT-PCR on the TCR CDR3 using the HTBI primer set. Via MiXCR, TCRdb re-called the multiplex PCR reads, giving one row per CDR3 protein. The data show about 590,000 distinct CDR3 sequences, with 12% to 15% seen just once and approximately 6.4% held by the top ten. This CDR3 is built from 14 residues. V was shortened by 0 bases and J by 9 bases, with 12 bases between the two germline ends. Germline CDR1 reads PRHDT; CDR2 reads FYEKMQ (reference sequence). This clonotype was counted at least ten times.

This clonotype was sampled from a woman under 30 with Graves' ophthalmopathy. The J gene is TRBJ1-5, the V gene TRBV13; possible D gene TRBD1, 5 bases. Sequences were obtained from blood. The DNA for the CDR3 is TGTGCCAGCAGCTTAGGCCGTCAGGGAGCGCCCCAGCATTTT. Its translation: CASSLGRQGAPQHF. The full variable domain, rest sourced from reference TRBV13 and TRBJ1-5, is AAGVIQSPRHLIKEKRETATLKCYPIPRHDTVYWYQQGPGQDPQFLISFYEKMQSDKGSIPDRFSAQQFSDYHSELNMSSLELGDSALYFCASSLGRQGAPQHFGDGTRLSIL.